What follows describes a single T cell receptor (beta chain). In its sample, this clonotype was seen a few times. The antigen this receptor binds is unknown. One base away there is no much larger clone; base qualities are not given. From its cysteine to its phenylalanine, the CDR3 spans 14 amino acids. Only the CDR3 portion is preserved as DNA: 42 bases, with reading frame beginning at the first base. Relative to germline, V is 6 bases shorter and J is 6 bases shorter, with 15 bases between their ends. CDR1 and CDR2 were assigned from the germline V gene as SGHRS and YFSETQ. Receptors were amplified or captured by PCR. TCR sequencing of DNA from cultured CD4+ T cells used the Oncomine TCR Beta short-read assay at the Johns Hopkins FTIC core. The QIAamp micro DNA kit was used to extract genomic DNA from the cultured CD4+ T cells. The Oncomine TCR Beta libraries from cultured CD4+ T cells were pooled using unique dual indexes and then sequenced on an Illumina iSeq 100. The paper's processing steps were these. Non-productive sequences were removed, and CDR3s not starting with C, not ending with F or W, or shorter than 7 amino acids were discarded. Antigen-specific clonotypes were identified with the MANAFEST web application by comparing peptide-stimulated wells with reference and other culture wells. For a clone to be called positive, the clone needed an FDR below 0.05, an odds ratio above 5, and a productive frequency above 0.1% in at least two of three replicate wells. A clonotype counted as cross-reactive if it showed significant expansion both in the SARS-CoV-2 spike wells and in at least one common cold coronavirus spike condition. CDR3 homology was assessed with Levenshtein distances (stringdist) and unrooted phylogenetic trees (ape) in R version 3.6.1. TCRdb trimmed public reads at Q25 via fastp, called clones via MiXCR and kept in-frame beta chains. Identical CDR3 proteins give one entry, which carries the most common genes and DNA. The authors' filters were not applied to this entry. The sample has 9,500 to 12,000 distinct CDR3 sequences on record, roughly 42% of them singletons. In total, the top ten clones hold around a third of the sample.

Reading the label with the study, this specimen's treatment or condition is: 10-day PBMC culture with coronavirus spike peptide pools or control peptides (ViraFEST assay). The study used the ViraFEST assay, which expanded antigen-specific T cells with peptide pools and then identified expanded clonotypes by TCR sequencing. The convalescent patients' positive SARS-CoV-2 PCR tests fell between March and December 2020, which was before the Alpha, Beta and Delta variants emerged in the United States. Each well held 2 million to 2.5 million PBMCs cultured with approximately 9.1 ug/ml peptide pools in IMDM containing around 5.5% human AB serum and roughly 10 IU/ml IL-2. Half of the culture medium was replaced with fresh IL-2-containing medium on days 3 and 7. After approximately 10 days of culture, CD4+ T cells were isolated by negative selection using the EasySep CD4+ T cell isolation kit. Ficoll-Paque Plus gradient centrifugation was used to isolate PBMCs from whole blood, and the isolated PBMCs were then either used fresh or cryopreserved at -140C. Triplicate wells were generally used for each culture condition.

This specimen belongs to a study of vaccination and CD4 T cells after COVID-19 (dated by TCRdb to the early 2020s). Background for the entire study: Every convalescent patient had a positive nasal swab PCR test for SARS-CoV-2, with mild disease in eight to ten patients and severe disease in one. The convalescent cohort comprised six males and four females, including two Hispanic individuals, seven Caucasians, two Asians and one multiracial person. Two doses of either the Pfizer-BioNTech BNT162b2 vaccine (n=8) or the Moderna mRNA-1273 vaccine (n=2) were administered to participants. Post-COVID blood samples were collected from convalescent patients a median of roughly 100 days after diagnosis, with a range of about 30 to 161 days. Post-vaccine blood samples were taken a median of approximately 70 days after the second vaccine dose, with a range of 14 to 241 days. Culture stimuli were overlapping spike peptide pools from SARS-CoV-2 and from the common cold coronaviruses HCoV-NL63, HCoV-OC43 and HCoV-229E. Control cultures received a CEFX viral epitope pool as the positive control, an HIV-1 Nef peptide pool as the negative control, or no peptide. In ten to eleven COVID-19 convalescent patients and a few infection-naive healthy vaccine recipients, the spike-specific CD4+ TCR repertoire before mRNA vaccination was compared with the repertoire after mRNA vaccination.

Overall study outcomes, separate from this receptor: The number of convalescent patients in the study was relatively small, and the study did not examine early timepoints following natural infection. Nearly all vaccine-specific clones in convalescent patients (304 of 307) were mono-reactive for SARS-CoV-2 spike rather than cross-reactive with common cold coronaviruses. The median number of SARS-CoV-2-reactive clonotypes rose from 21 after infection to 38 after vaccination, but the change was not significant. Among the post-vaccine SARS-CoV-2-reactive clones in convalescent patients, a median about 86% showed up only after vaccination, which suggests vaccine-specific priming.

The sequencing sample was made of CD4+ T cells from blood, cultured in vitro. The rearranged segments are TRBV5-1 and TRBJ2-2, with TRBD1 perhaps the D gene, on 6 matching bases. The source is a human donor who had recovered from COVID-19. The CDR3 in this case is CASTRQKGAGELFF. At the DNA level, the sequence is TGCGCCAGCACCCGACAGAAGGGGGCCGGGGAGCTGTTTTTT.